This T cell receptor beta chain was retrieved from a study of blood T cell repertoires in COVID-19. CDR3 length equals 13 residues. The V and J ends lost 7 bases and 1 base respectively, with 11 bases between them. Original processing notes: The authors estimated nucleated cell counts from reference gene primer amplification. Assay: immunoSEQ multiplex PCR; the TCRdb copy retains only in-frame clones and omits some. V and J calls and clone size are given by that table; D and trimming were obtained from the DNA. The sample includes 200,000 to 250,000 clones, approximately 90% of them seen just once. This receptor was identified in a man aged 30 to 45 who had recovered from COVID-19. V usage is TRBV12-3 or TRBV12-4 and J usage is TRBJ2-7; perhaps TRBD1 as D (6 bases). The sample taken for sequencing was peripheral blood. CDR3 protein: CASTPDRSYEQYF. The CDR3 DNA reads as TGTGCCAGCACTCCGGACAGATCCTACGAGCAGTACTTC.